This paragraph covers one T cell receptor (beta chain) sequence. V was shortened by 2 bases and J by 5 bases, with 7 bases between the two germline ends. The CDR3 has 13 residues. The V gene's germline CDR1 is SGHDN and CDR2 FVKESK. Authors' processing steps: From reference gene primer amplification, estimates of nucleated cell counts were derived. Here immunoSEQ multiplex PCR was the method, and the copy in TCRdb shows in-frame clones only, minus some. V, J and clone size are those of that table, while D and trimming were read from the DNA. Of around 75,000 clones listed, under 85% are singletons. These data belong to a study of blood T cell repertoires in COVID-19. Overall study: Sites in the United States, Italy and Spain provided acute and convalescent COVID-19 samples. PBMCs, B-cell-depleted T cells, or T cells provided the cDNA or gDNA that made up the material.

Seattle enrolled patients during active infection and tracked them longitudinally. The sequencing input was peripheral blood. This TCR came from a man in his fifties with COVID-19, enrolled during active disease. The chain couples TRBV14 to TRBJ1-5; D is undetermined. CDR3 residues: CASSQRRDQPQHF. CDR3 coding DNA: TGTGCCAGCAGCCAAAGGAGGGATCAGCCCCAGCATTTT.